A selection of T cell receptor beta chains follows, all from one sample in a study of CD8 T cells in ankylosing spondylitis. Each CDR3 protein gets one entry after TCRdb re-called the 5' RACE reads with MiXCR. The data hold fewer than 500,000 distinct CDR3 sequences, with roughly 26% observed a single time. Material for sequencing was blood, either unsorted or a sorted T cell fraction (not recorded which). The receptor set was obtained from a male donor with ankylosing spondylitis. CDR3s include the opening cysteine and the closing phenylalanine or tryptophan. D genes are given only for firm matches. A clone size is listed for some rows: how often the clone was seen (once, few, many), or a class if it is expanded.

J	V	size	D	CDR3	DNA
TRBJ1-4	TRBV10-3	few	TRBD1	CAISGGTVNEKLFF	TGTGCCATCAGTGGCGGGACAGTTAATGAAAAACTGTTTTTT
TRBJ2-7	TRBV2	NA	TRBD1	CASSFRDRGPEQYF	TGTGCCAGCAGCTTCCGGGACAGGGGGCCCGAGCAGTACTTC
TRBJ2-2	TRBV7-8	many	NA	CASSLVLATGELFF	TGTGCCAGCAGCTTAGTCCTAGCCACCGGGGAGCTGTTTTTT
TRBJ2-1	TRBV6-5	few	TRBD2	CASSSKGGIYNEQFF	TGTGCCAGCAGTTCCAAGGGAGGGATATACAATGAGCAGTTCTTC
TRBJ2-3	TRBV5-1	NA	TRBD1	CASSLDRGDGTDTQYF	TGCGCCAGCAGCTTGGACAGGGGTGATGGCACAGATACGCAGTATTTT
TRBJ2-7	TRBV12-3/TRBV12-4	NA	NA	CASSFFGRMPGEQYF	TGTGCCAGCAGTTTTTTTGGACGGATGCCTGGGGAGCAGTACTTC
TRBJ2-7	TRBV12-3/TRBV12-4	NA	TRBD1	CASCRTGDYEQYF	TGTGCCAGTTGTAGAACAGGGGACTACGAGCAGTACTTC
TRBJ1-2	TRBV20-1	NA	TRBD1	CSARFGQGVYGYTF	TGCAGTGCTAGGTTCGGACAGGGAGTATATGGCTACACCTTC
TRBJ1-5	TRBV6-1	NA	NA	CASSDSHSNQPQHF	TGTGCCAGCAGCGACAGCCATAGCAATCAGCCCCAGCATTTT
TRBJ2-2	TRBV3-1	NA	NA	CASSLFERDTGELFF	TGTGCCAGCAGCCTCTTCGAGCGGGACACCGGGGAGCTGTTTTTT
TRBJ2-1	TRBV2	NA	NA	CASSNRGDEQFF	TGTGCCAGCAGTAATAGGGGGGACGAGCAGTTCTTC
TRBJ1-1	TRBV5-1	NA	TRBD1	CASSWEQGARTEAFF	TGCGCCAGCAGCTGGGAACAGGGGGCTAGGACTGAAGCTTTCTTT
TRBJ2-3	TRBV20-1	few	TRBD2	CSARGIGGRAKDTQYF	TGCAGTGCTCGAGGGATTGGCGGGAGAGCTAAAGATACGCAGTATTTT
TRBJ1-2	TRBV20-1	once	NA	CSARVGVSYGYTF	TGCAGTGCTAGAGTGGGAGTGAGCTATGGCTACACCTTC
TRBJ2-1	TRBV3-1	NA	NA	CASSPQSGFYNEQFF	TGTGCCAGCAGCCCCCAGTCGGGCTTTTACAATGAGCAGTTCTTC
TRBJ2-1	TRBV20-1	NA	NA	CSAPFYRQFF	TGCAGTGCTCCCTTCTATAGGCAGTTCTTC
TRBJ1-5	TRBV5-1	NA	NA	CASSLGQTAGQPQHF	TGCGCCAGCAGCTTAGGACAGACCGCAGGTCAGCCCCAGCATTTT
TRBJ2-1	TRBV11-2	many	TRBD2	CASSSWTSGRNEQFF	TGTGCCAGCAGCTCTTGGACTAGCGGGAGGAATGAGCAGTTCTTC
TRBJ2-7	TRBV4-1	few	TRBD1	CASSQDETGTGEQYF	TGCGCCAGCAGCCAAGATGAGACAGGGACGGGAGAGCAGTACTTC
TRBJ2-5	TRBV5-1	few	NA	CASSFGGPQETQYF	TGCGCCAGCAGCTTCGGGGGGCCTCAAGAGACCCAGTACTTC
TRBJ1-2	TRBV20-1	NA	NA	CSARAESWDGYTF	TGCAGTGCTAGAGCTGAATCTTGGGATGGCTACACCTTC
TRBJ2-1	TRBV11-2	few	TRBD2	CASSLDLGEGGGEQFF	TGTGCCAGCAGCTTAGATCTGGGGGAGGGCGGGGGTGAGCAGTTCTTC
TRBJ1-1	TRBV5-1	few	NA	CASSFVVGAQAFF	TGCGCCAGCAGCTTTGTAGTGGGGGCCCAAGCTTTCTTT
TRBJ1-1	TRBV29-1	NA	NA	CSVDRVGAEAFF	TGCAGCGTTGATCGAGTGGGGGCTGAAGCTTTCTTT
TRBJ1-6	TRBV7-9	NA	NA	CASSLAGPGSPLHF	TGTGCCAGCAGCTTAGCGGGGCCAGGTTCACCCCTCCACTTT
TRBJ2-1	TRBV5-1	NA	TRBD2	CASSIRLAGDEQFF	TGCGCCAGCAGCATAAGACTAGCGGGAGATGAGCAGTTCTTC
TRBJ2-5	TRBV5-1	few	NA	CASSGTGNPQETQYF	TGCGCCAGCTCCGGGACGGGAAACCCCCAAGAGACCCAGTACTTC
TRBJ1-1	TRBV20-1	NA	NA	CSARAGVNTEAFF	TGCAGTGCTAGGGCAGGGGTGAACACTGAAGCTTTCTTT
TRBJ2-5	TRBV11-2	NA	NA	CASSAQLETQYF	TGTGCCAGCAGCGCGCAGTTGGAGACCCAGTACTTC
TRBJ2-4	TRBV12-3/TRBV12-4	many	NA	CASSFEGDIQYF	TGTGCCAGCAGTTTTGAGGGGGACATTCAGTACTTC
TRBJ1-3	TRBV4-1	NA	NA	CASSRPGASGGNTIYF	TGCGCCAGCAGCCGCCCCGGTGCGTCCGGTGGAAACACCATATATTTT
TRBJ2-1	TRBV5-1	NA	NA	CASSWRGDNNEQFF	TGCGCCAGCAGCTGGCGCGGGGACAACAATGAGCAGTTCTTC
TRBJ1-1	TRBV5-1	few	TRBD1	CASSYRGQGLTEAFF	TGCGCCAGCAGCTATCGGGGACAGGGCCTCACTGAAGCTTTCTTT
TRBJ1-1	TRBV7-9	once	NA	CASSLEDGGNTEAFF	TGTGCCAGCAGCTTAGAGGACGGGGGAAACACTGAAGCTTTCTTT
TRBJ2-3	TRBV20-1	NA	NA	CRLPYHGTDTQYF	TGCAGGCTTCCCTACCATGGCACAGATACGCAGTATTTT
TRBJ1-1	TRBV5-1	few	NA	CASRTNRDTGTEAFF	TGCGCCAGCAGGACAAACCGGGACACTGGGACTGAAGCTTTCTTT
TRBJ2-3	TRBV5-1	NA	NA	CASSWFSDTQYF	TGCGCCAGCAGCTGGTTCTCAGATACGCAGTATTTT
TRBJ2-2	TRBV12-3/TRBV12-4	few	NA	CASSRIPDTGELFF	TGTGCCAGCAGTCGTATCCCCGACACCGGGGAGCTGTTTTTT
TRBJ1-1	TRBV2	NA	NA	CASIGVRGTEAFF	TGTGCCAGCATCGGGGTGCGGGGTACTGAAGCTTTCTTT
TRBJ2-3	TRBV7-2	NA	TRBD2	CASSPPGGVDTQYF	TGTGCCAGCAGCCCACCGGGGGGGGTGGATACGCAGTATTTT
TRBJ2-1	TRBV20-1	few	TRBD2	CSAVAGERNEQFF	TGCAGTGCCGTAGCGGGAGAAAGGAATGAGCAGTTCTTC
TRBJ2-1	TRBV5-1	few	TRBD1	CASSARQGPNNEQFF	TGCGCCAGCAGCGCCCGACAGGGACCGAACAATGAGCAGTTCTTC
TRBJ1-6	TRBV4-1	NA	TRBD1	CASSRTGTVNSPLHF	TGCGCCAGCAGCCGTACCGGGACAGTTAATTCACCCCTCCACTTT